This T cell receptor (beta chain) was recorded in a study of shared T cell receptors in the human thymus. The CDR3 extends over 16 amino acids. The germline V gene has CDR1 SGHAT and CDR2 FQNNGV. V dropped 1 base and J dropped 5 bases, with 17 bases sitting between them. Profiled with immunoSEQ multiplex PCR; TCRdb holds only in-frame clones, not every one. The table shows approximately 760,000 clones, with approximately 83% occurring only once. These data were also filed under a second study, of human thymus T cells.

This receptor was identified in a girl under three years old with a congenital heart defect. The material sequenced was thymocytes. The rearrangement links TRBV11-2 to TRBJ1-1; D perhaps matches TRBD1 (6 bases). The chain's CDR3 is CASSLGAVRGVTEAFF. The CDR3 DNA is TGTGCCAGCAGCTTAGGGGCTGTCAGGGGAGTGACTGAAGCTTTCTTT.